This passage covers 15 T cell receptor beta chains from one sample sequenced in a study of T-cell reconstitution after alpha-beta-depleted transplantation in children. During its preparation, the TCRbeta library received unique molecular identifiers. TCRdb processed the PCR reads anew with MiXCR; each CDR3 protein has one entry. The table has fewer than 350,000 distinct CDR3 sequences, around 10% seen once. Specimen: peripheral blood, collected 180 days after TCRalphabeta/CD19-depleted stem cell transplant. These receptors all stem from a male patient aged 2-10 years who had a stem cell transplant for chronic granulomatous disease, so the T cells may come from the graft donor.

This clonotype was detected ten times or more. The chain couples TRBV29-1 to TRBJ2-1; TRBD2 matches at 7 bases. The CDR3 has 11 amino acids. With V trimmed by 6 bases and J by 8 bases, 4 bases remained unmatched. Germline-derived CDR1 and CDR2 are SQVTM and ANQGSEA. This CDR3 is CSVGLVYEQFF. CDR3 nucleotides: TGCAGCGTCGGACTAGTCTATGAGCAGTTCTTC.

This clonotype was recorded many times. The rearrangement uses TRBV14 and TRBJ2-5, with 7 bases aligning to TRBD2. CDR3 size: 14 residues. The trim removed 3 bases at V and 2 bases at J, leaving 3 bases unmatched. Germline V gives CDR1 SGHDN, CDR2 FVKESK. The CDR3 protein is CASSQRERQETQYF. In DNA form, the CDR3 reads TGTGCCAGCAGCCAGCGGGAGCGGCAAGAGACCCAGTACTTC.

J is TRBJ2-1 and V is TRBV10-3; TRBD1 or TRBD2 may be the D gene (6 bases each). V was shortened by 7 bases and J by 3 bases, with 16 bases between the two germline ends. The CDR3 is 15 amino acids. CDR1 ENHRY and CDR2 SYGVKD come from the germline V gene. The CDR3 bases are TGTGCCATCATGGGGGGCCCTCCCGACTACAATGAGCAGTTCTTC. It encodes CAIMGGPPDYNEQFF.

This clonotype was observed a handful of times. The rearrangement links TRBV27 to TRBJ1-1; weak D call: TRBD1 (5 bases). Germline V gene data show CDR1 as MNHEY and CDR2 as SMNVEV (reference sequence). The V gene lost 5 bases and the J gene lost 1 base, with 11 bases spanning the gap. The CDR3 length is 14 residues. The DNA of the CDR3 is TGTGCCAGCAGTCCGGAGAGGGGGAACACTGAAGCTTTCTTT. Protein product: CASSPERGNTEAFF.

The sample holds a few counts of this clonotype. This chain connects TRBV9 to TRBJ2-7, with 9 bases lining up with TRBD2. J gave up 6 bases and V 0 bases, and 4 bases lay outside the gene matches. This CDR3 region has 14 residues. CDR1 is SGDLS, CDR2 YYNGEE, per germline. CDR3 sequence: CASSVVAGAGEQYF. In nucleotides, the CDR3 is TGTGCCAGCAGCGTAGTAGCGGGAGCTGGCGAGCAGTACTTC.

This clonotype showed up many times. This sequence joins TRBV2 and TRBJ2-1; D is possibly TRBD1 (6 bases). Between the trimmed V and J ends, which lost 4 bases and 6 bases, there was a span of 16 bases. The CDR3 covers 15 residues. The germline gives CDR1 SNHLY, CDR2 FYNNEI. The CDR3 protein is CASSARQALANEQFF. In nucleotides, the CDR3 is TGTGCCAGCAGTGCAAGACAGGCCCTGGCCAATGAGCAGTTCTTC.

This clonotype was detected ten times or more. The chain couples TRBV5-5 to TRBJ1-2; 8 bases align to TRBD1. Germline V CDR1 and CDR2: SGHKS, YYEKEE (reference sequence). After removal of 5 bases from V and 5 bases from J, the junction contained 5 bases not matched to a gene. The CDR3 sequence is 13 residues long. The CDR3 DNA reads TGTGCCAGCAGGGGGACAGGCCCATATGGCTACACCTTC. It is translated as CASRGTGPYGYTF.

To note about this clonotype: Given a much more abundant clone one base away, this may be a read error. The chain recombines TRBV29-1 with TRBJ2-2; D perhaps matches TRBD2 (6 bases). The CDR3 covers 12 residues. Germline CDR1 is SQVTM and CDR2 is ANQGSEA. CDR3 sequence (DNA): TGCACCACTTCGGGGACTACCGGGGAGCTGTTTTTT. As protein: CTTSGTTGELFF.

This clonotype was counted ten times or more. This chain joins TRBV7-2 and TRBJ2-7; tentatively, D is TRBD2 (7 bases). Germline V lookup: CDR1 SGHTA, CDR2 FQGNSA. V lost 3 bases to trimming and J lost 2 bases, with 17 bases between them. The CDR3 has 16 residues. CDR3 protein: CASSFLGGGGAYEQYF. CDR3 in DNA: TGTGCCAGCAGCTTCCTCGGGGGCGGGGGAGCCTACGAGCAGTACTTC.

Ten or more counts support this clonotype. The genes are TRBV20-1 and TRBJ2-1, with D tentatively TRBD2 (7 bases). Trimming took 0 bases from V and 15 from J, leaving 12 bases between them. This CDR3 comprises 11 residues. Per the germline V gene, CDR1 is DFQATT and CDR2 is SNEGSKA (reference sequence). The CDR3 region has the DNA TGCAGTGCTAGAGATGGGGGGGCATGGTTCTTC. Translated: CSARDGGAWFF.

As regards this clonotype: This may arise from a read error, as a much more abundant clone is one base away. This sequence joins TRBV5-1 and TRBJ2-2; possibly TRBD1 for D (6 bases). The CDR3 runs 16 residues. CDR1 and CDR2 (germline): SGHRS, YFSETQ. CDR3 sequence reads: CVSSLIPTGFTGELFF. CDR3 bases: TGCGTCAGCAGCTTGATCCCCACAGGGTTCACCGGGGAGCTGTTTTTT.

This clonotype was detected many times. The rearrangement joins TRBV20-1 to TRBJ1-6; 7 nucleotides match TRBD1. V shed 2 bases, J shed 7 bases, and the junction held 5 bases outside the gene matches. The CDR3 loop spans 14 amino acids. In germline, CDR1 is DFQATT, CDR2 SNEGSKA (reference sequence). CDR3 region: CSARRETGNSPLHF. Here the CDR3 DNA reads TGCAGTGCTAGACGTGAGACAGGGAATTCACCCCTCCACTTT.

The V and J genes are TRBV4-3 and TRBJ1-2; possible D gene TRBD1, 5 bases. Trimming left V 0 bases short and J 4 bases short, with 9 bases between. The CDR3 runs to 14 residues. Per the germline V gene, CDR1 is LGHNA and CDR2 is YSLEER. The CDR3 loop reads CASSQDGGTYGYTF. CDR3 sequence (DNA): TGCGCCAGCAGCCAAGATGGGGGGACCTATGGCTACACCTTC.

This clonotype has at least ten counts. The chain combines TRBV20-1 with TRBJ2-3, with TRBD2 matching over 13 bases. CDR3 length equals 15 residues. The trim removed 3 bases at V and 1 base at J, leaving 1 base unmatched. From germline, CDR1 is DFQATT and CDR2 SNEGSKA (reference sequence). CDR3 protein: CSASGLAGGTDTQYF. CDR3 DNA sequence: TGCAGTGCTAGCGGACTAGCGGGAGGCACAGATACGCAGTATTTT.

This clonotype was observed many times. This chain joins TRBV20-1 and TRBJ2-1, with 12 bases matching TRBD2. The CDR3 has 16 residues. After removal of 6 bases from V and 3 bases from J, the junction contained 9 bases not matched to a gene. The V gene's germline CDR1 is DFQATT and CDR2 SNEGSKA (reference sequence). The CDR3 DNA follows: TGCAGTGCCATGCCACTAGCGGGGGGCCTCTACAATGAGCAGTTCTTC. Translated, it gives CSAMPLAGGLYNEQFF.